These 28 T cell receptor beta chains originate from one sample sequenced in a study of blood T cell repertoires in COVID-19. The method was immunoSEQ multiplex PCR; TCRdb's version includes in-frame clones alone and lacks a portion of them. The sample has around 110,000 clones, over 60% seen once. Sequenced input: peripheral blood. The receptors originated from a man between 70 and 80 years old with acute or convalescent COVID-19.

In nucleotides, the CDR3 is TGTGCCAGTAGTGTCGGCGGGACTAGCGGGGTGACGCAGTATTTT. It codes for CASSVGGTSGVTQYF. This chain joins TRBV19 and TRBJ2-3, with 13 nucleotides matching TRBD2. In germline, CDR1 is LNHDA, CDR2 SQIVND (reference sequence). V shed 5 bases and J 9 bases; nucleotides not matched to a gene: 8. The CDR3 length is 15 residues.

The rearrangement uses TRBV6-4 and TRBJ2-3; possibly TRBD2 for D (6 bases). This CDR3 has 14 amino acids. Germline CDR1 and CDR2: MRHNA and SNTAGT. V shed 7 bases and J shed 4 bases, with 15 bases lying between them. CDR3 protein: CASNPGPGADTQYF. The DNA for the CDR3 is TGTGCCAGCAACCCCGGTCCGGGGGCAGATACGCAGTATTTT.

The genes are TRBV18 and TRBJ1-1; D is unresolved. Trimming removed 0 bases from V and 2 bases from J, with 10 bases in between. This CDR3 contains 15 residues. Germline assignment: CDR1 KGHSH and CDR2 LQKENI. The CDR3 bases are TGTGCCAGCTCACCACCGTCAATCACAAACACTGAAGCTTTCTTT. Encoded protein: CASSPPSITNTEAFF. Drawing the rest from reference TRBV18 and TRBJ1-1, the complete variable domain is NAGVMQNPRHLVRRRGQEARLRCSPMKGHSHVYWYRQLPEEGLKFMVYLQKENIIDESGMPKERFSAEFPKEGPSILRIQQVVRGDSAAYFCASSPPSITNTEAFFGQGTRLTVV.

J is TRBJ2-1 and V is TRBV7-2, with D possibly matching TRBD2 (6 bases). The CDR3 is 16 amino acids. Germline lookup yields CDR1 SGHTA and CDR2 FQGNSA. The V gene lost 5 bases and the J gene lost 6 bases, with 20 bases spanning the gap. In DNA, the CDR3 is TGTGCCAGCAGCCTTAATGCTGCGGACTACTTCAATGAGCAGTTCTTC. This gives the protein CASSLNAADYFNEQFF.

The chain joins TRBV19 to TRBJ2-1; D call uncertain. Trimming removed 6 bases at V and 4 bases at J, with 13 bases between. CDR1 and CDR2 (germline): LNHDA, SQIVND (reference sequence). The CDR3 extends over 14 amino acids. This CDR3 reads CASSNPLQYNEQFF. The CDR3 DNA sequence: TGTGCCAGTAGCAACCCCTTACAGTACAATGAGCAGTTCTTC.

The genes are TRBV29-1 and TRBJ1-1; 7 bases match TRBD1. V was clipped by 6 bases and J by 8 bases; unmatched bases: 9. Looked up from germline, CDR1 is SQVTM and CDR2 is ANQGSEA. The CDR3 runs to 12 residues. DNA for the CDR3: TGCAGCGTAGCCACAGGGGAGCGGGAAGCTTTCTTT. As protein: CSVATGEREAFF.

V gene TRBV18 combines with J gene TRBJ1-1; 9 nucleotides align to TRBD1. After removal of 4 bases from V and 4 bases from J, the junction contained 7 bases not matched to a gene. CDR1 is KGHSH, CDR2 LQKENI, per germline. The CDR3 consists of 15 residues. DNA for the CDR3: TGTGCCAGCTCACGAGATCGGGACAGGGCCACTGAAGCTTTCTTT. Translation: CASSRDRDRATEAFF.

This clone was recorded a few times. V gene TRBV5-1 combines with J gene TRBJ2-2; D not certain. CDR1 SGHRS and CDR2 YFSETQ come from the germline V gene. The CDR3 extends over 15 amino acids. The V end lost 0 bases, the J end lost 7 bases, and 13 bases lay between the germline ends. In DNA, the CDR3 is TGCGCCAGCAGCTTGGTAGAAATCTCGATCGGGGAGCTGTTTTTT. Translation gives CASSLVEISIGELFF. Looking up the rest from reference TRBV5-1 and TRBJ2-2 gives the full variable domain: KAGVTQTPRYLIKTRGQQVTLSCSPISGHRSVSWYQQTPGQGLQFLFEYFSETQRNKGNFPGRFSGRQFSNSRSEMNVSTLELGDSALYLCASSLVEISIGELFFGEGSRLTVL.

This clone was seen only a few times. The V and J genes are TRBV6-2 or TRBV6-3 and TRBJ2-3, with 9 bases identical to TRBD2. Germline lookup yields CDR1 MNHEY and CDR2 SVGEGT. Trimming removed 5 bases from V and 11 bases from J; junction bases left unmatched: 17. The CDR3 extends over 16 amino acids. The CDR3 DNA sequence: TGTGCCAGCAGTCCCAAGGGTAGCGGGGGAGGACAAGGGCAGTATTTT. This sequence encodes CASSPKGSGGGQGQYF.

The DNA for the CDR3 is TGTGCCAGCAGCGTAGGGAACAGCCTGACTAACTATGGCTACACCTTC. Its protein is CASSVGNSLTNYGYTF. This chain joins TRBV9 and TRBJ1-2; the D is unclear. Trimming cost V 0 bases and J 0 bases, with 12 bases left between them. Germline V gene data show CDR1 as SGDLS and CDR2 as YYNGEE. The CDR3 loop spans 16 amino acids.

This clone has only one observation. This chain connects TRBV11-2 to TRBJ2-1; D not certain. The germline gives CDR1 SGHAT, CDR2 FQNNGV. This CDR3 has 17 amino acids. V was trimmed by 0 bases and J by 0 bases, leaving 12 bases between them. The CDR3 nucleotides are TGTGCCAGCAGCTTAGATCCAGGCCCCAGCTCCTACAATGAGCAGTTCTTC. It translates to CASSLDPGPSSYNEQFF.

The chain joins TRBV18 to TRBJ1-1; 7 positions match TRBD1. The germline CDR1 and CDR2 sequences are KGHSH and LQKENI. CDR3 length: 13 amino acids. V shed 4 bases and J 4 bases; nucleotides not matched to a gene: 3. CDR3 nucleotides: TGTGCCAGCTCACTACGACAGGGCACTGAAGCTTTCTTT. Translated: CASSLRQGTEAFF.

Points on this clone: The sample contains more than one DNA sequence encoding this CDR3. This chain joins TRBV10-3 and TRBJ1-2, with D perhaps TRBD1 (5 bases). Germline V gene sequence: CDR1 ENHRY, CDR2 SYGVKD. The CDR3 runs 13 residues. V gave up 2 bases and J gave up 6 bases, with 10 bases separating them. Written as DNA, the CDR3 is TGTGCCATCAGTGAGGGGCAGGGTGATGGCTACACCTTC. It is translated as CAISEGQGDGYTF.

The rearrangement links TRBV19 to TRBJ2-2; D is perhaps TRBD1 (6 bases). The CDR3 runs 14 residues. V was shortened by 2 bases and J by 7 bases, with 11 bases between the two germline ends. Germline CDR1 reads LNHDA; CDR2 reads SQIVND (reference sequence). The CDR3 region is CASSIHRASGELFF. CDR3 sequence (DNA): TGTGCCAGTAGTATACACAGGGCGAGCGGGGAGCTGTTTTTT.

The chain couples TRBV23-1 to TRBJ2-7; a possible D gene is TRBD1 (6 bases). TRBV23-1 is identified as an open reading frame with a role that is uncertain. This CDR3 is 18 amino acids long. V was clipped by 2 bases and J by 5 bases, with 25 bases between them. CDR3 in amino acids: CASSQIPRPDRKSHEQYF. In DNA, the CDR3 is TGCGCCAGCAGTCAAATCCCCCGCCCGGACAGAAAGAGCCACGAGCAGTACTTC.

The rearrangement joins TRBV7-8 to TRBJ2-2, with 8 bases lining up with TRBD2. CDR1 and CDR2 from the germline V gene are SGHVS and FQNEAQ. The CDR3 spans 17 residues. Trimming at V came to 3 bases and at J to 2 bases, leaving 8 bases not matched to a gene. CDR3 loop: CASSFDGGARNTGELFF. CDR3 coding DNA: TGTGCCAGCAGCTTCGACGGGGGGGCCAGAAACACCGGGGAGCTGTTTTTT.

The genes are TRBV24-1 and TRBJ2-2, with 9 bases lining up with TRBD1. The germline V gene has CDR1 KGHDR and CDR2 SFDVKD. V lost 5 bases and J lost 5; bases outside the gene matches: 5. CDR3 length: 15 residues. The CDR3 spells CATSARQGGTGELFF. CDR3 DNA sequence: TGTGCCACCAGTGCCCGACAGGGGGGAACCGGGGAGCTGTTTTTT.

This chain uses TRBV9 with TRBJ2-3; TRBD2 is a possible D gene (6 bases). This CDR3 is 14 amino acids long. With 7 bases removed from V and 5 bases from J, the gap between germline ends came to 17 bases. CDR1 is SGDLS, CDR2 YYNGEE, per germline. The CDR3 DNA follows: TGTGCCAGCGCCACTCCAGGGCGGGGAGATACGCAGTATTTT. It is translated as CASATPGRGDTQYF.

The J gene is TRBJ2-1, the V gene TRBV14; D may be TRBD2 (6 bases). Germline V gene data show CDR1 as SGHDN and CDR2 as FVKESK. The CDR3 spans 14 residues. Trimming pared 1 base from V and 8 bases from J, leaving 12 bases between. In nucleotides, the CDR3 is TGTGCCAGCAGCCAAGTGGGGGGTAAGGATGAGCAGTTCTTC. As protein: CASSQVGGKDEQFF.

The chain links TRBV10-3 to TRBJ2-1; 9 bases line up with TRBD2. Per the germline V gene, CDR1 is ENHRY and CDR2 is SYGVKD. The CDR3 contains 18 residues. Germline trimming cut 3 bases from V and 1 base from J; bases unmatched to any gene: 10. CDR3 in amino acids: CAISDSSGGGESYNEQFF. DNA of the CDR3: TGTGCCATCAGTGACTCCTCCGGCGGGGGGGAATCCTACAATGAGCAGTTCTTC.

CDR3 sequence reads: CSVRSDWGTYNEQFF. The DNA for the CDR3 is TGCAGCGTTAGGTCCGATTGGGGGACATACAATGAGCAGTTCTTC. The genes are TRBV29-1 and TRBJ2-1; possible D gene TRBD1, 6 bases. Trimming pared 5 bases from V and 4 bases from J, leaving 18 bases between. Germline V gene sequence: CDR1 SQVTM, CDR2 ANQGSEA. The length of the CDR3 is 15 residues.

The chain links TRBV11-2 to TRBJ1-2; 10 bases are a match to TRBD1. V was pared by 3 bases and J by 7 bases, with 8 bases of the junction left unmatched. Germline CDR1 reads SGHAT; CDR2 reads FQNNGV. The CDR3 consists of 15 residues. DNA of the CDR3: TGTGCCAGCAGCTTGGGACAGGGGCCTGTCGGTGGCTACACCTTC. Translated, it gives CASSLGQGPVGGYTF.

V usage is TRBV4-1 and J usage is TRBJ2-5; 9 bases fit TRBD2. Per germline, CDR1 MGHRA and CDR2 YSYEKL. V shed 2 bases, J shed 2 bases, and the junction held 3 bases outside the gene matches. The CDR3 contains 15 residues. CDR3 coding DNA: TGCGCCAGCAGCCAACTAGCGGGGCCTCAAGAGACCCAGTACTTC. Amino acids: CASSQLAGPQETQYF.

The V call is TRBV12-3 or TRBV12-4, the J call TRBJ2-7; 8 bases agree with TRBD2. This CDR3 has 13 residues. J was trimmed by 5 bases and V by 3 bases; bases with no gene match: 3. In DNA form, the CDR3 reads TGTGCCAGCAGTTTCCGAGCGGGGGACGAGCAGTACTTC. The encoded protein is CASSFRAGDEQYF.

This CDR3 is CASRPIRQGPPLHF. CDR3 coding DNA: TGTGCAAGTCGCCCGATTCGACAGGGCCCACCCCTCCACTTT. The chain recombines TRBV12-2 with TRBJ1-6; the D call TRBD1 from the table was never checked on the DNA. TRBV12-2 is labeled a pseudogene. This CDR3 has 14 residues.

V usage is TRBV20-1 and J usage is TRBJ1-2, with D possibly TRBD1 on 5 matching bases. Per germline, CDR1 DFQATT and CDR2 SNEGSKA (reference sequence). V was pared by 0 bases and J by 9 bases, with 8 bases between. The CDR3 spans 11 residues. The CDR3 bases are TGCAGTGCTAGAGATCGACAGAGCTACACCTTC. Translating gives CSARDRQSYTF.

This clone was seen a handful of times. The chain combines TRBV6-5 with TRBJ1-5, with 9 nucleotides matching TRBD1. Germline V lookup: CDR1 MNHEY, CDR2 SVGAGI. The CDR3 length is 15 residues. Trimming cost V 8 bases and J 2 bases; bases outside gene matches: 7. CDR3 amino acids: CASGSRDRGNQPQHF. The CDR3 DNA is TGTGCCAGCGGGTCCCGGGACAGGGGCAATCAGCCCCAGCATTTT.

The chain links TRBV27 to TRBJ1-1; TRBD1 is a possible D gene (6 bases). The CDR3 length is 16 residues. V dropped 6 bases and J dropped 0 bases, with 17 bases sitting between them. Germline values: CDR1 MNHEY, CDR2 SMNVEV (reference sequence). The CDR3 nucleotides read TGTGCCAGCAGATGGACAGCTTCAACCATGAACACTGAAGCTTTCTTT. Its translation: CASRWTASTMNTEAFF.